What follows describes a single T cell receptor (beta chain). The CDR3 covers 14 residues. Per germline, CDR1 SGHTA and CDR2 FQGNSA. V dropped 0 bases and J dropped 8 bases, with 11 bases sitting between them. The data derive from a study of blood T cell repertoires in COVID-19. Study information: The study drew acute and convalescent COVID-19 samples from the United States, Italy and Spain.

This table comes from immunoSEQ multiplex PCR, and its TCRdb copy is limited to in-frame clones, with some not included. This table holds under 300,000 clones, 80% to 85% found once. The specimen sequenced was peripheral blood. The chain has TRBV7-2 and TRBJ2-1; D may be TRBD1 (6 bases). This clonotype originated in a woman aged 18-30 years with acute or convalescent COVID-19. The CDR3 sequence is CASSLAARGDEQFF. The CDR3 DNA follows: TGTGCCAGCAGCTTAGCTGCCAGGGGCGATGAGCAGTTCTTC. The whole variable domain, remainder taken from reference TRBV7-2 and TRBJ2-1, is GAGVSQSPSNKVTEKGKDVELRCDPISGHTALYWYRQSLGQGLEFLIYFQGNSAPDKSGLPSDRFSAERTGGSVSTLTIQRTQQEDSAVYLCASSLAARGDEQFFGPGTRLTVL.